The T cell receptor beta chain under discussion was sequenced for a study of identical twins' blood T cells. MiXCR, applied by TCRdb to the 5' RACE reads, yields one record per CDR3 protein. The table lists a few hundred thousand distinct CDR3 sequences, roughly 31% of them singletons, with more than 5.5% in the top ten. The V end was cut by 5 bases, the J end by 1 base, with 8 bases between. The germline V gene has CDR1 SGHTA and CDR2 FQGNSA. CDR3 length: 14 amino acids. Sequenced: PBMCs. The rearrangement links TRBV7-2 to TRBJ2-2; no clear D. This receptor was identified in a woman between 18 and 49 years old in good health. CDR3 region: CASSDRLNTGELFF. In nucleotides, the CDR3 is TGTGCCAGCAGCGACCGCTTGAACACCGGGGAGCTGTTTTTT.